A selection of T cell receptor beta chains follows, all from one sample in a study of identical twins. One entry per CDR3 protein, called by TCRdb with MiXCR from the 5' RACE reads. The data contain 500,000 to 600,000 distinct CDR3 sequences, roughly a fifth of them singletons. Another study also made use of these data, one on T cells expressing NK-cell markers.

Sequenced material: CD4+ T cells sorted from blood. All receptors come from a young woman in good health. The CDR3 runs from the conserved cysteine through the conserved F or W. D genes are given only for firm matches. Expanded clones get a size class; other rows say once, few or many, or leave the size out.

V,size,J,D,CDR3,DNA
TRBV6-5,few,TRBJ2-7,TRBD1,CASSYRQGDDEQYF,TGTGCCAGCAGTTACAGACAGGGTGACGACGAGCAGTACTTC
TRBV20-1,few,TRBJ2-7,TRBD2,CSASELAGGPYEQYF,TGCAGTGCTAGCGAATTAGCGGGGGGGCCGTACGAGCAGTACTTC
TRBV30,few,TRBJ2-1,.,CAWKRMRTYNEQFF,TGTGCCTGGAAAAGGATGCGCACCTACAATGAGCAGTTCTTC
TRBV29-1,.,TRBJ1-1,.,CSVEGPTGAFF,TGCAGCGTTGAAGGGCCCACCGGAGCTTTCTTT
TRBV4-3,few,TRBJ2-1,TRBD1,CASSQDVVSSRDRGVF,TGCGCCAGCAGCCAAGATGTTGTATCAAGTAGGGACAGGGGGGTCTTC
TRBV20-1,.,TRBJ2-2,.,CSAKRSGSNTGELFF,TGCAGTGCCAAGAGATCCGGGTCGAACACCGGGGAGCTGTTTTTT
TRBV7-9,.,TRBJ2-7,.,CASSSDMYEQYF,TGTGCCAGCAGCTCAGACATGTACGAGCAGTACTTC
TRBV12-3/TRBV12-4,.,TRBJ2-1,TRBD2,CASSLFSGKGEQFF,TGTGCCAGCAGTTTGTTTAGCGGGAAAGGCGAGCAGTTCTTC
TRBV18,.,TRBJ1-6,TRBD1,CASSQSGGSGSPLHF,TGTGCCAGCTCACAGTCAGGGGGCAGCGGTTCACCCCTCCACTTT
TRBV4-3,.,TRBJ2-7,.,CASSQSPTPDTSYEQYF,TGCGCCAGCAGCCAATCCCCCACCCCCGACACCTCCTACGAGCAGTACTTC
TRBV6-2/TRBV6-3,.,TRBJ2-3,TRBD2,CASSYRGGLRVRRSDTQYF,TGTGCCAGCAGTTACCGGGGGGGCCTCCGAGTGCGTCGCTCAGATACGCAGTATTTT
TRBV20-1,few,TRBJ2-1,TRBD2,CSARDGLAGEQFF,TGCAGTGCTAGAGATGGACTAGCGGGTGAGCAGTTCTTC
TRBV10-3,.,TRBJ2-3,TRBD2,CAISEPGTSGRWLRDTQYF,TGTGCCATCAGTGAACCCGGGACTAGCGGGAGGTGGTTGAGAGATACGCAGTATTTT
TRBV6-1,.,TRBJ1-1,TRBD1,CASTGQGGNTEAFF,TGTGCCAGCACTGGACAGGGAGGGAACACTGAAGCTTTCTTT
TRBV20-1,few,TRBJ1-1,.,CSVKPDGGRTEAFF,TGCAGTGTTAAACCGGACGGGGGGCGGACTGAAGCTTTCTTT
TRBV20-1,few,TRBJ2-1,TRBD2,CSAIGTITNEQFF,TGCAGTGCTATCGGGACTATCACAAATGAGCAGTTCTTC
TRBV20-1,few,TRBJ2-3,.,CSARRAGTAEDTQYF,TGCAGTGCTAGGCGGGCAGGGACGGCCGAAGATACGCAGTATTTT
TRBV5-1,.,TRBJ2-1,TRBD2,CASSFNGQGGGEQFF,TGCGCCAGCAGCTTTAACGGACAAGGCGGGGGTGAGCAGTTCTTC
TRBV20-1,.,TRBJ2-5,.,CSARWRADQETQYF,TGCAGTGCTAGGTGGCGGGCGGACCAAGAGACCCAGTACTTC
TRBV2,.,TRBJ2-2,TRBD1,CASSVWQGDTGELFF,TGTGCCAGCAGTGTGTGGCAGGGGGACACCGGGGAGCTGTTTTTT
TRBV20-1,few,TRBJ2-1,.,CSAALSAYNEQFF,TGCAGTGCCGCCCTAAGCGCGTACAATGAGCAGTTCTTC
TRBV12-3/TRBV12-4,.,TRBJ2-1,TRBD2,CASRTSAYNEQFF,TGTGCCAGCCGGACTAGCGCATACAATGAGCAGTTCTTC
TRBV12-3/TRBV12-4,.,TRBJ2-7,TRBD2,CASSPRLAEQLSYEQYF,TGTGCCAGCAGCCCTAGACTAGCGGAACAACTCTCCTACGAGCAGTACTTC
TRBV7-2,.,TRBJ2-5,TRBD2,CASRLGGGETQYF,TGTGCCAGCAGATTGGGCGGGGGAGAGACCCAGTACTTC
TRBV12-3/TRBV12-4,.,TRBJ1-2,.,CASSDPLTGYTF,TGTGCCAGCAGTGACCCACTAACTGGCTACACCTTC
TRBV7-2,.,TRBJ2-3,.,CASSPGWQHTQYF,TGTGCCAGCAGCCCCGGGTGGCAACATACGCAGTATTTT
TRBV12-3/TRBV12-4,many,TRBJ2-1,TRBD2,CASSLGTSGSGEQFF,TGTGCCAGCAGTTTAGGGACTAGCGGGAGCGGTGAGCAGTTCTTC
TRBV7-9,few,TRBJ1-2,TRBD1,CASRDTGVGYGYTF,TGTGCCAGCAGGGATACAGGGGTGGGTTATGGCTACACCTTC